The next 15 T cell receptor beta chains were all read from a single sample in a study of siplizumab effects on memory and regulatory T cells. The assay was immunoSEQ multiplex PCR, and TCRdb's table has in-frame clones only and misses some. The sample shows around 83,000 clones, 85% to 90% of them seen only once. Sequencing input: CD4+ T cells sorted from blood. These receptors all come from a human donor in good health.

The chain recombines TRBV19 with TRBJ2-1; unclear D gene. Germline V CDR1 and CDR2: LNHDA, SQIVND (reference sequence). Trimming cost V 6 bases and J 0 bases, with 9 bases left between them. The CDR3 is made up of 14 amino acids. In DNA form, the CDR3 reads TGTGCCAGTAGGGACCGAAGCTCCTACAATGAGCAGTTCTTC. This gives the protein CASRDRSSYNEQFF. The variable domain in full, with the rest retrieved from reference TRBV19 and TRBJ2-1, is DGGITQSPKYLFRKEGQNVTLSCEQNLNHDAMYWYRQDPGQGLRLIYYSQIVNDFQKGDIAEGYSVSREKKESFPLTVTSAQKNPTAFYLCASRDRSSYNEQFFGPGTRLTVL.

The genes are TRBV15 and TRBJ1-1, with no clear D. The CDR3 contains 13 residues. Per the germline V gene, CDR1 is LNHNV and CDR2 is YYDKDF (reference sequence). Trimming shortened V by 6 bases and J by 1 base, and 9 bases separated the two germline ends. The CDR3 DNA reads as TGTGCCACCAGGAGATCTGGGAACACTGAAGCTTTCTTT. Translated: CATRRSGNTEAFF.

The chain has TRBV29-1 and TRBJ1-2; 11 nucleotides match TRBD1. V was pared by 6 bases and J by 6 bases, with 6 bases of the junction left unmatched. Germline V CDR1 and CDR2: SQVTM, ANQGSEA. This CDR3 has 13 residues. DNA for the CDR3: TGCAGCGTCCTCCGGGACAGGGGGAATGGCTACACCTTC. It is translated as CSVLRDRGNGYTF.

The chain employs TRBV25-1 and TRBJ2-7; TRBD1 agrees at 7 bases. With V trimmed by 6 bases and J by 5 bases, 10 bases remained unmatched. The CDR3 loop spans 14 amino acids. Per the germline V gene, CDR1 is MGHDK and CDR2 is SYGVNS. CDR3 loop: CASSGPRQGNEQYF. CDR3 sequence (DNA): TGTGCCAGCAGCGGACCCCGACAGGGCAACGAGCAGTACTTC.

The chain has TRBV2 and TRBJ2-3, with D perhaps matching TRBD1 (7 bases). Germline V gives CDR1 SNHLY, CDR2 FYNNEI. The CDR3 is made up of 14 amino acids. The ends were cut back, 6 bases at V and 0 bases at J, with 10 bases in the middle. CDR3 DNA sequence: TGTGCCAGCAGGGGGGGACAGAGCACAGATACGCAGTATTTT. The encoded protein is CASRGGQSTDTQYF.

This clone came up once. CDR3 DNA: TGTGCCAGCAGCTTGGCAGGACTAGCGGGAGGTGTGCTGGGCGAGCAGTACTTC. This sequence encodes CASSLAGLAGGVLGEQYF. The chain is built from TRBV5-8 and TRBJ2-7; TRBD2 matches at 14 bases. The CDR3 is 18 residues long. Trimming at V came to 0 bases and at J to 6 bases, leaving 11 bases not matched to a gene. Germline V gene data show CDR1 as SGHTS and CDR2 as YDEGEE.

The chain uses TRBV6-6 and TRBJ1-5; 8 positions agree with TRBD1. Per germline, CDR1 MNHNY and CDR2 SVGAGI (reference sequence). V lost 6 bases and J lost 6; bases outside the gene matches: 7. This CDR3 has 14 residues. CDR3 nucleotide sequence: TGTGCCAGCAGGGAAGGACAGGGTACTCAGCCCCAGCATTTT. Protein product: CASREGQGTQPQHF.

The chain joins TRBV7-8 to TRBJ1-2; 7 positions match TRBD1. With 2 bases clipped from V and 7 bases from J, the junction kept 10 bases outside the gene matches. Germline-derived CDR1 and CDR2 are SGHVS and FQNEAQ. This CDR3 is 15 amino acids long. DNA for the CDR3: TGTGCCAGCAGCTTAAGGGGGCTCGTCGACGGTGGCTACACCTTC. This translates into CASSLRGLVDGGYTF. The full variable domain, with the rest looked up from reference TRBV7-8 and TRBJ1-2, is GAGVSQSPRYKVAKRGQDVALRCDPISGHVSLFWYQQALGQGPEFLTYFQNEAQLDKSGLPSDRFFAERPEGSVSTLKIQRTQQEDSAVYLCASSLRGLVDGGYTFGSGTRLTVV.

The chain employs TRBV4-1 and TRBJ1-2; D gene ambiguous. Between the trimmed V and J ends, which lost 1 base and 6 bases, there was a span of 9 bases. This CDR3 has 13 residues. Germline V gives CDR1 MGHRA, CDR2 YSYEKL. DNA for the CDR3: TGCGCCAGCAGCCAAGGGCGGGGAAATGGCTACACCTTC. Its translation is CASSQGRGNGYTF.

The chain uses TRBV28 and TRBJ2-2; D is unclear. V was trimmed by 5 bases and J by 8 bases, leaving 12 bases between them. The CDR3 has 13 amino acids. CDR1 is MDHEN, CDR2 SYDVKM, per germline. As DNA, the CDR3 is TGTGCCAGCAGTCGCCCCCCTGTTGGGGAGCTGTTTTTT. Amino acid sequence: CASSRPPVGELFF.

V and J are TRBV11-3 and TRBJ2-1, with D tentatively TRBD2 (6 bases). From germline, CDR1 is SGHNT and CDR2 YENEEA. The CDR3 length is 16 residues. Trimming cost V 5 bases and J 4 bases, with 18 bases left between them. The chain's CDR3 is CASSREPLAGYNEQFF. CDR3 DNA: TGTGCCAGCAGCCGCGAGCCACTAGCAGGTTACAATGAGCAGTTCTTC.

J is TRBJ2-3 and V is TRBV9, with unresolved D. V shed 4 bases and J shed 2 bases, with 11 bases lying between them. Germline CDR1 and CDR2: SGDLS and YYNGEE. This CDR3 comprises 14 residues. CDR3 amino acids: CASSPTGITDTQYF. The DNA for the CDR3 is TGTGCCAGCAGCCCCACCGGAATCACAGATACGCAGTATTTT.

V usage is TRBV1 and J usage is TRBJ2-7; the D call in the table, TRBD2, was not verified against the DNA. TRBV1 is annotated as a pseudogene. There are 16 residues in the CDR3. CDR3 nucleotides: TGCACCAGCAGCCAAGATAAACGGGAGTGGGGCTACGAGCAGTACTTC. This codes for CTSSQDKREWGYEQYF.

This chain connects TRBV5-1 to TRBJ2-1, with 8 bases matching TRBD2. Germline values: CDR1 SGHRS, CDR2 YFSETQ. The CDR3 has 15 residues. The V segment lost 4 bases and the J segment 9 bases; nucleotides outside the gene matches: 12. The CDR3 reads CASSNLGLDFVEQFF. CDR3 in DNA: TGCGCCAGCAGCAACCTGGGACTAGACTTCGTTGAGCAGTTCTTC.

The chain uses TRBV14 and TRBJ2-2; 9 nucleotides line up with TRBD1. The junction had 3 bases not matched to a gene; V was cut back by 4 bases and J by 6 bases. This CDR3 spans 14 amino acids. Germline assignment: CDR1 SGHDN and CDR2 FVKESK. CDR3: CASSPRQGAGELFF. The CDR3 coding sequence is TGTGCCAGCAGCCCTCGACAGGGGGCCGGGGAGCTGTTTTTT.